The entry that follows covers one TCR beta chain sequence. Survey-level TCR beta sequencing used the immunoSEQ assay. The repertoire was sequenced with immunoSEQ multiplex PCR; TCRdb's copy has only in-frame clones and lacks some. The sample contains about 68,000 clones, about 94% of which appear only once. Germline V lookup: CDR1 MGHRA, CDR2 YSYEKL. V gave up 0 bases and J gave up 4 bases, with 10 bases separating them. This CDR3 contains 14 residues. The sequenced sample consisted of PBMCs. The rearrangement joins TRBV4-1 to TRBJ2-7; no clear D gene. This sequence originates from a man aged 35 to 55 with rheumatoid arthritis. CDR3 DNA sequence: TGCGCCAGCAGCCAAGAATGGCTAGGGTACGAGCAGTACTTC. Translated, it gives CASSQEWLGYEQYF.